This TCR beta chain was retrieved from a study of cytomegalovirus exposure and HLA in healthy donors. Study context: The early release's HLA-typed donors yielded 78 million or so unique TCRs. The study's findings and limits: In a later analysis, at a false discovery rate of 0.05, under 20,000 TCR beta sequences matched HLA alleles.

All donors participated as healthy donors of bone marrow. This CDR3 is 14 amino acids long. Trimming removed 5 bases from V and 6 bases from J; junction bases left unmatched: 9. CDR1 is MNHEY, CDR2 SVGAGI, per germline. Points on this clone: The antigen is unknown.

The PCR had 60 Vbeta and 13 Jbeta primers. Assay used: immunoSEQ multiplex PCR; TCRdb lists only in-frame clones, some missing. The data show roughly 160,000 clones, roughly 80% seen once. The TCR comes from a man younger than 35 in good health and CMV-seropositive. Sequencing was done on a sample of PBMCs. This chain links TRBV6-5 with TRBJ1-1; 7 positions agree with TRBD1. The CDR3 loop reads CASSRSGQRAEAFF. In DNA, the CDR3 is TGTGCCAGCAGTCGCTCGGGACAGCGCGCTGAAGCTTTCTTT.